These T cell receptor beta chains were read from a single sample in a study of PD-1 blockade in classical Hodgkin lymphoma. Assay: immunoSEQ multiplex PCR; the TCRdb copy retains only in-frame clones and omits some. This table has 2,500 to 3,000 clones, less than 85% appearing once. This specimen was CD8+ T cells from blood, taken at baseline. All receptors derive from a human donor with classical Hodgkin lymphoma. The CDR3 runs from the conserved cysteine through the conserved F or W. A D gene is named only where the DNA matches it firmly. Rows may omit the clone size; those that give it use once, few, many or a size class.

CDR3 protein: CASSLYSNEQFF; CDR3 DNA: TGTGCCAGCAGCCTTTACAGCAATGAGCAGTTCTTC; D gene: -; clone size: once; J gene: TRBJ2-1; V gene: TRBV7-9
CDR3 protein: CASSQEGPASSYEQYF; CDR3 DNA: TGCGCCAGCAGCCAAGAGGGGCCAGCTTCCTCCTACGAGCAGTACTTC; D gene: -; clone size: -; J gene: TRBJ2-7; V gene: TRBV4-3
CDR3 protein: CASSDLGSNQPQHF; CDR3 DNA: TGCGCCAGCAGTGATCTAGGGAGCAATCAGCCCCAGCATTTT; D gene: -; clone size: -; J gene: TRBJ1-5; V gene: TRBV10-2
CDR3 protein: CASSQTRTGMSYEQYF; CDR3 DNA: TGTGCCAGCAGCCAGACAAGGACAGGTATGTCCTACGAGCAGTACTTC; D gene: TRBD1; clone size: -; J gene: TRBJ2-7; V gene: TRBV4-2
CDR3 protein: CAISSGGSNTGELFF; CDR3 DNA: TGTGCCATCAGTTCCGGGGGATCGAACACCGGGGAGCTGTTTTTT; D gene: -; clone size: -; J gene: TRBJ2-2; V gene: TRBV10-3
CDR3 protein: CASSFRVLAGSTDTQYF; CDR3 DNA: TGCGCCAGCAGCTTCCGGGTTCTAGCGGGGAGCACAGATACGCAGTATTTT; D gene: TRBD2; clone size: -; J gene: TRBJ2-3; V gene: TRBV4-3
CDR3 protein: CASSWDRGWYEQYF; CDR3 DNA: TGTGCCAGCAGCTGGGACAGGGGGTGGTACGAGCAGTACTTC; D gene: TRBD1; clone size: -; J gene: TRBJ2-7; V gene: TRBV7-8
CDR3 protein: CASSIPGTSQNTIYF; CDR3 DNA: TGTGCCAGCAGTATCCCTGGGACATCCCAAAACACCATATATTTT; D gene: -; clone size: few; J gene: TRBJ1-3; V gene: TRBV2
CDR3 protein: CASSPDRVYGYTF; CDR3 DNA: TGTGCCAGCTCACCAGACAGGGTCTATGGCTACACCTTC; D gene: TRBD1; clone size: -; J gene: TRBJ1-2; V gene: TRBV18
CDR3 protein: CASSRGGYQPQHF; CDR3 DNA: TGTGCCAGCAGTCGGGGGGGGTATCAGCCCCAGCATTTT; D gene: -; clone size: few; J gene: TRBJ1-5; V gene: TRBV6-1
CDR3 protein: CASSILGPPYSYEQYF; CDR3 DNA: TGTGCCAGTAGTATTTTGGGGCCCCCGTATTCCTACGAGCAGTACTTC; D gene: -; clone size: -; J gene: TRBJ2-7; V gene: TRBV19
CDR3 protein: CASSDGFAYEQYF; CDR3 DNA: TGTGCCAGCAGTGACGGCTTCGCCTACGAGCAGTACTTC; D gene: -; clone size: -; J gene: TRBJ2-7; V gene: TRBV6-1
CDR3 protein: CASSQTSPNQGSNYGYTF; CDR3 DNA: TGTGCCAGCAGCCAAACGAGCCCTAACCAAGGTTCTAACTATGGCTACACCTTC; D gene: -; clone size: -; J gene: TRBJ1-2; V gene: TRBV14
CDR3 protein: CASSVDGQGIYEQYF; CDR3 DNA: TGTGCCAGCAGCGTCGACGGACAGGGTATCTACGAGCAGTACTTC; D gene: TRBD1; clone size: once; J gene: TRBJ2-7; V gene: TRBV9
CDR3 protein: CASSGTGGAYEQYF; CDR3 DNA: TGTGCCAGCAGTGGGACAGGGGGCGCCTACGAGCAGTACTTC; D gene: TRBD1; clone size: few; J gene: TRBJ2-7; V gene: TRBV2
CDR3 protein: CATSGGRDRGLYEQYF; CDR3 DNA: TGTGCCACCAGCGGTGGCCGGGACAGGGGTCTTTACGAGCAGTACTTC; D gene: TRBD1; clone size: -; J gene: TRBJ2-7; V gene: TRBV15
CDR3 protein: CASSEEAWEQSRANVLTF; CDR3 DNA: TGTGCCAGCAGTGAGGAAGCGTGGGAACAAAGTCGGGCCAACGTCCTGACTTTC; D gene: -; clone size: few; J gene: TRBJ2-6; V gene: TRBV6-1
CDR3 protein: CASSTYRGLGNTIYF; CDR3 DNA: TGTGCCAGCAGCACCTACAGGGGGCTGGGAAACACCATATATTTT; D gene: TRBD1; clone size: few; J gene: TRBJ1-3; V gene: TRBV11-2
CDR3 protein: CASSAYSALAGGRTDTQYF; CDR3 DNA: TGTGCCAGCTCAGCTTACTCGGCCCTAGCGGGGGGGCGTACAGATACGCAGTATTTT; D gene: TRBD2; clone size: -; J gene: TRBJ2-3; V gene: TRBV18
CDR3 protein: CASSLYKRSGNTIYF; CDR3 DNA: TGTGCCAGCAGCTTGTACAAGCGCTCTGGAAACACCATATATTTT; D gene: -; clone size: -; J gene: TRBJ1-3; V gene: TRBV5-8
CDR3 protein: CASSYGGQGATEAFF; CDR3 DNA: TGTGCCAGCAGTTACGGGGGACAGGGGGCGACTGAAGCTTTCTTT; D gene: TRBD1; clone size: -; J gene: TRBJ1-1; V gene: TRBV6-5
CDR3 protein: CASTNQIRGQGQGLNEKLFF; CDR3 DNA: TGCGCCAGCACCAACCAAATTCGGGGACAGGGCCAGGGGCTTAATGAAAAACTGTTTTTT; D gene: TRBD1; clone size: -; J gene: TRBJ1-4; V gene: TRBV5-1
CDR3 protein: CASSPRGRLLNYGYTF; CDR3 DNA: TGTGCCAGCAGCCCCAGGGGGCGACTGCTTAACTATGGCTACACCTTC; D gene: TRBD1; clone size: -; J gene: TRBJ1-2; V gene: TRBV27
CDR3 protein: CSVDHRLPNGYTF; CDR3 DNA: TGCAGCGTTGACCACAGGCTACCTAATGGCTACACCTTC; D gene: -; clone size: -; J gene: TRBJ1-2; V gene: TRBV29-1
CDR3 protein: CASSFRQGADYEQYF; CDR3 DNA: TGCGCCAGCAGCTTCAGACAGGGGGCTGACTACGAGCAGTACTTC; D gene: TRBD1; clone size: -; J gene: TRBJ2-7; V gene: TRBV4-3
CDR3 protein: CASSPGAVTYEQYF; CDR3 DNA: TGTGCCAGCAGCCCCGGGGCAGTAACCTACGAGCAGTACTTC; D gene: -; clone size: -; J gene: TRBJ2-7; V gene: TRBV27
CDR3 protein: CATSGPGVNYGYTF; CDR3 DNA: TGTGCCACCAGCGGCCCCGGGGTCAACTATGGCTACACCTTC; D gene: -; clone size: -; J gene: TRBJ1-2; V gene: TRBV15
CDR3 protein: CASSFRDRGGAGELFF; CDR3 DNA: TGTGCCAGCAGCTTCCGGGACAGGGGAGGGGCCGGGGAGCTGTTTTTT; D gene: TRBD1; clone size: -; J gene: TRBJ2-2; V gene: TRBV5-4
CDR3 protein: CASSLSFREGYTF; CDR3 DNA: TGTGCCAGCAGCTTGTCCTTTAGGGAGGGTTACACCTTC; D gene: -; clone size: -; J gene: TRBJ1-2; V gene: TRBV7-9
CDR3 protein: CASSERGGRGNQPQHF; CDR3 DNA: TGTGCCAGCAGCGAAAGGGGGGGCCGGGGCAATCAGCCCCAGCATTTT; D gene: -; clone size: -; J gene: TRBJ1-5; V gene: TRBV7-2
CDR3 protein: CASSPGGYGYTF; CDR3 DNA: TGTGCCAGCAGCCCCGGGGGGTATGGCTACACCTTC; D gene: -; clone size: -; J gene: TRBJ1-2; V gene: TRBV7-9
CDR3 protein: CASSPGVPYEQYF; CDR3 DNA: TGTGCCAGCAGCCCCGGGGTCCCCTACGAGCAGTACTTC; D gene: -; clone size: -; J gene: TRBJ2-7; V gene: TRBV5-4
CDR3 protein: CASSLNTGELFF; CDR3 DNA: TGTGCCAGCAGCTTGAACACCGGGGAGCTGTTTTTT; D gene: -; clone size: few; J gene: TRBJ2-2; V gene: TRBV9